The clone carrying this T cell receptor (beta chain) occurred many times. Constant-region reverse primers amplified full-length variable regions, followed by semi-nested Nested Universal Primer A PCR. TCRdb independently ran MiXCR on the 5' RACE reads; one entry per CDR3 protein. The sample holds about 54,000 distinct CDR3 sequences; 17% are singletons and the top ten take approximately 2.1%. Trimming left V 2 bases short and J 1 base short, with 14 bases between. The CDR3 is 16 amino acids. CDR1 and CDR2 (germline): KGHSH, LQKENI. The clonotype was recovered from a female donor with breast cancer. The sample comprised naive CD4+ T cells sorted from blood. Described subset: naive CD4+ T cells, CD4+CD45RA+CD25-. V is TRBV18 and J is TRBJ1-1, with a weak D call TRBD1 (5 bases). DNA of the CDR3: TGTGCCAGCTCACCAAGGGTATTAGGGGCGAACACTGAAGCTTTCTTT. This gives the protein CASSPRVLGANTEAFF. The full variable domain, its missing parts supplied by reference TRBV18 and TRBJ1-1, is NAGVMQNPRHLVRRRGQEARLRCSPMKGHSHVYWYRQLPEEGLKFMVYLQKENIIDESGMPKERFSAEFPKEGPSILRIQQVVRGDSAAYFCASSPRVLGANTEAFFGQGTRLTVV.